This TCR beta chain is from a study of Graves' ophthalmopathy and Graves' hyperthyroidism. The CDR3 extends over 15 amino acids. The germline V gene encodes CDR1 MNHEY and CDR2 SVGEGT. V was trimmed by 5 bases and J by 3 bases, leaving 14 bases between them. From RNA, the CDR3 regions of TCR beta chains were amplified and sequenced. The authors performed first-round RT-PCR with HTBI primers and then a second-round multiplex PCR. TCRdb reanalysed the multiplex PCR reads using MiXCR and keeps one entry per CDR3 protein. The sample records under 200,000 distinct CDR3 sequences, 30% to 45% being singletons.

The J gene is TRBJ1-5, the V gene TRBV6-2 or TRBV6-3; perhaps TRBD1 as D (5 bases). What was sequenced was peripheral blood. The clonotype comes from a woman aged 40 to 49 with Graves' ophthalmopathy. DNA for the CDR3: TGTGCCAGCAGTCCGGGGGTCTCCCCCAATCAGCCCCAGCATTTT. Translating gives CASSPGVSPNQPQHF.